The 12 T cell receptor beta chains given below trace back to one sample, sequenced in a study of cytomegalovirus exposure and HLA in healthy donors. The PCR had 60 Vbeta and 13 Jbeta primers. Generated by immunoSEQ multiplex PCR, the TCRdb table keeps only in-frame clones and is missing some. The sample records fewer than 200,000 clones, 80% to 85% being singletons. The sequenced material came from PBMCs. Receptor source: a woman aged 18-29 years in good health and CMV-seronegative.

The J gene is TRBJ2-7, the V gene TRBV7-8; the match to TRBD1 covers 10 bases. The CDR3 sequence is 13 residues long. J was trimmed by 7 bases and V by 4 bases; bases with no gene match: 4. The germline CDR1 and CDR2 sequences are SGHVS and FQNEAQ. As DNA, the CDR3 is TGTGCCAGCAGCTCCGGACAGGGGGGAGAGCAGTACTTC. Its protein product is CASSSGQGGEQYF. Based on the CDR3 plus reference TRBV7-8 and TRBJ2-7, the full variable domain is GAGVSQSPRYKVAKRGQDVALRCDPISGHVSLFWYQQALGQGPEFLTYFQNEAQLDKSGLPSDRFFAERPEGSVSTLKIQRTQQEDSAVYLCASSSGQGGEQYFGPGTRLTVT.

The V and J genes are TRBV19 and TRBJ2-5; 9 nucleotides agree with TRBD1. The CDR3 runs 14 residues. Germline V CDR1 and CDR2: LNHDA, SQIVND (reference sequence). Losses at the gene ends were 6 bases for V and 7 bases for J; bases not matched to a gene: 9. CDR3 residues: CASRSGTGWATQYF. In nucleotides, the CDR3 is TGTGCCAGTAGGTCCGGGACAGGGTGGGCGACCCAGTACTTC. The whole variable domain, remainder taken from reference TRBV19 and TRBJ2-5, is DGGITQSPKYLFRKEGQNVTLSCEQNLNHDAMYWYRQDPGQGLRLIYYSQIVNDFQKGDIAEGYSVSREKKESFPLTVTSAQKNPTAFYLCASRSGTGWATQYFGPGTRLLVL.

V is TRBV4-2 and J is TRBJ1-2; 8 bases map to TRBD1. The germline V gene encodes CDR1 LGHNA and CDR2 YNFKEQ. The V gene end was trimmed by 6 bases and the J gene end by 1 base; junction bases not matched to a gene: 7. The CDR3 consists of 15 residues. The CDR3 DNA is TGTGCCAGCAGACCTCCGGGACAGGTTAACTATGGCTACACCTTC. Amino acids: CASRPPGQVNYGYTF.

Note on this clone: The junction shows a germline mismatch at one end, possibly a read error. The chain links TRBV30 to TRBJ2-3, with TRBD1 as a possible D gene (5 bases). Germline values: CDR1 GTSNPN, CDR2 SVGIG (reference sequence). The CDR3 is 15 amino acids. The CDR3 sequence is CAWEHRVRLTGTQYF. The CDR3 DNA follows: TGTGCCTGGGAGCACCGGGTACGGCTCACAGGTACGCAGTATTTT.

The rearrangement joins TRBV14 to TRBJ2-7, with 8 positions matching TRBD1. Germline trimming cut 5 bases from V and 0 bases from J; bases unmatched to any gene: 0. This CDR3 comprises 13 residues. Germline V gives CDR1 SGHDN, CDR2 FVKESK. CDR3 loop: CASSDRGSYEQYF. The CDR3, as DNA: TGTGCCAGCAGCGACAGGGGCTCCTACGAGCAGTACTTC.

V is TRBV28 and J is TRBJ2-7; possible D gene TRBD1, 6 bases. The CDR3 is made up of 13 amino acids. Looked up from germline, CDR1 is MDHEN and CDR2 is SYDVKM. Trimming removed 5 bases from V and 4 bases from J, with 12 bases in between. CDR3 loop: CASSPRTDYEQYF. For the CDR3, the DNA is TGTGCCAGCAGTCCAAGGACAGATTACGAGCAGTACTTC.

DNA for the CDR3: TGCGCCAGCAGCCAAGGTTCCAGGGGGCTTGAGGAACCCCAAGAGACCCAGTACTTC. This codes for CASSQGSRGLEEPQETQYF. V and J are TRBV4-3 and TRBJ2-5, with TRBD1 matching 8 bases. This CDR3 contains 19 residues. CDR1 LGHNA and CDR2 YSLEER come from the germline V gene. Germline trimming cut 1 base from V and 1 base from J; bases unmatched to any gene: 14.

This chain links TRBV10-3 with TRBJ2-1; 10 nucleotides match TRBD2. The CDR3 is made up of 13 amino acids. From germline, CDR1 is ENHRY and CDR2 SYGVKD. After removal of 10 bases from V and 4 bases from J, the junction contained 4 bases not matched to a gene. The CDR3 DNA follows: TGTGCCACCGGACTAGCGGAGTACAATGAGCAGTTCTTC. This encodes CATGLAEYNEQFF.

The rearrangement uses TRBV27 and TRBJ1-6; the D is unclear. CDR3 size: 15 residues. Germline assignment: CDR1 MNHEY and CDR2 SMNVEV (reference sequence). V was shortened by 5 bases and J by 5 bases, with 13 bases between the two germline ends. DNA of the CDR3: TGTGCCAGCAGTCCCCCTGTGAGGGATAATTCACCCCTCCACTTT. Its protein is CASSPPVRDNSPLHF.

The rearrangement uses TRBV5-4 and TRBJ1-1; D uncertain. Trimming cost V 0 bases and J 7 bases, with 4 bases left between them. The germline V gene encodes CDR1 SGHNT and CDR2 YYREEE (reference sequence). The CDR3 consists of 11 residues. In DNA form, the CDR3 reads TGTGCCAGCAGCTTGGGCAGTGAAGCTTTCTTT. It encodes CASSLGSEAFF.

This clone was seen a single time. The rearrangement links TRBV29-1 to TRBJ1-2; weak D call: TRBD1 (6 bases). The V end was cut by 3 bases, the J end by 6 bases, with 20 bases between. Germline CDR1 SQVTM, CDR2 ANQGSEA. The CDR3 is 15 amino acids. The CDR3 sequence: CSVDLSQGIAHGYTF. In nucleotides, the CDR3 is TGCAGCGTTGATTTGTCCCAGGGGATAGCCCATGGCTACACCTTC.

The gene calls are TRBV10-2 and TRBJ1-6, with TRBD1 matching 7 bases. V shed 3 bases, J shed 4 bases, and the junction held 0 bases outside the gene matches. This CDR3 is built from 14 residues. Germline loops: CDR1 WSHSY, CDR2 SAAADI. The CDR3, as DNA: TGCGCCAGCAGTGACAGGGGGTATAATTCACCCCTCCACTTT. Translated, it gives CASSDRGYNSPLHF.